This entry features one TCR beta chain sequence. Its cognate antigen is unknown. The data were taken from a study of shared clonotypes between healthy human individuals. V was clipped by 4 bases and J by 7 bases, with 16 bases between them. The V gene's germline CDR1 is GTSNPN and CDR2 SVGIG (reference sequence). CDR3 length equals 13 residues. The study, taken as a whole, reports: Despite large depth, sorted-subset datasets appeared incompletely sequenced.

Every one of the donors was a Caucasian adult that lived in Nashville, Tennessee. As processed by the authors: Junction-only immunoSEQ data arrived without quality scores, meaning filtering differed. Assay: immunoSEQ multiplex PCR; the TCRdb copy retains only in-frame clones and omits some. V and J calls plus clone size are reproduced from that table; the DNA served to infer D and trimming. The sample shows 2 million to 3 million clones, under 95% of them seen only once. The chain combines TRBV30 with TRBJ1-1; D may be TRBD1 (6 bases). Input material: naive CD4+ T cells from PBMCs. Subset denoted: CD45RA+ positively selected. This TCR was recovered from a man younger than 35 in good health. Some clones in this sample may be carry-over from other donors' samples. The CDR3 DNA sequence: TGTGCCTGGACCGGGGGGCGGCTCGATGAAGCTTTCTTT. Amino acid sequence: CAWTGGRLDEAFF.